This T cell receptor (beta chain) was sequenced during a study of T cell responses to AZD1222 COVID-19 vaccine. The length of the CDR3 is 14 residues. The germline gives CDR1 LGHDT, CDR2 YNNKEL (reference sequence). V was cut by 4 bases and J by 1 base, with 10 bases left in between. Assay used: immunoSEQ multiplex PCR; TCRdb lists only in-frame clones, some missing. The sample consists of around 120,000 clones, 93% of them appearing once. This receptor was identified in an adult in good health. The chain employs TRBV3-1 (or the pseudogene TRBV3-2) and TRBJ1-1; D gene unclear. The input for sequencing was peripheral blood, taken on day 0 of AZD1222 vaccination. CDR3 loop: CASSPMATNTEAFF. CDR3 sequence (DNA): TGTGCCAGCAGCCCCATGGCGACGAACACTGAAGCTTTCTTT.